The entry that follows covers one T cell receptor beta chain sequence. TCR beta CDR3 regions were amplified from RNA transcripts. The TCR CDR3 first-round RT-PCR relied on the HTBI primer set. TCRdb reprocessed the multiplex PCR reads with MiXCR, giving one entry per CDR3 protein. This sample has hundreds of thousands of distinct CDR3 sequences; about 14% occur once, and the top ten carry more than 8.5%. Germline values: CDR1 SGDLS, CDR2 YYNGEE. Trimming cost V 2 bases and J 0 bases, with 9 bases left between them. The CDR3 is 14 amino acids. The record originates from a study of T cells in Graves' hyperthyroidism and ophthalmopathy.

This clonotype originated in a woman under 30 with Graves' hyperthyroidism. The genes are TRBV9 and TRBJ2-7; D uncertain. Input material: blood. CDR3: CASSVDGSSYEQYF. CDR3 sequence (DNA): TGTGCCAGCAGCGTGGACGGTAGCTCCTACGAGCAGTACTTC.